The T cell receptor (beta chain) under discussion was sequenced for a study of T cell repertoires in cytomegalovirus infection. Study-wide background: Researchers turned to recently identified HLA-C-restricted CMV epitopes as well as well-studied HLA-B-restricted ones. Public signatures in TCR beta pointed to CMV infection and matching HLA type.

This clonotype was seen once. Antigen specificity is unknown. Since no conserved phenylalanine or tryptophan closes the CDR3, a read error is the likely cause. V was trimmed by 4 bases and J by 7 bases, leaving 13 bases between them. Germline V gives CDR1 MNHNY, CDR2 SVGAGI (reference sequence). CDR3 length: 13 residues. Each CDR3 protein gets one entry after TCRdb re-called the reads with MiXCR. The repertoire holds hundreds of thousands of distinct CDR3 sequences, with 32% as singletons. Study-wide findings and caveats: Cumulative frequency (of public TCR beta family members) identified carriers of CMV plus the relevant HLA. The ex vivo response was dominated by HLA-C-restricted CMV-specific TCR beta clonotypes.

The material sequenced was cultured CD8+ T cells from PBMCs, taken from culture after CMV antigen stimulation. This chain uses TRBV6-6 with TRBJ1-1; D unresolved. This TCR was recovered from a human donor in good health (CMV status not recorded). Some clones in this sample may be carry-over from other donors' samples. Here the CDR3 DNA reads TGTGCCAGCAGTTCCACCCTACTGGGTGAAGCTTTCTCT. Translating it yields CASSSTLLGEAFS.